The clone carrying this T cell receptor beta chain was counted a few times. Per germline, CDR1 MNHEY and CDR2 SVGAGI. The CDR3 spans 14 residues. V dropped 2 bases and J dropped 6 bases, with 13 bases sitting between them. Each CDR3 protein is one row after TCRdb ran MiXCR on the RT-PCR reads. The data show around 700,000 distinct CDR3 sequences, with 14% seen just once and 3.6% held by the top ten. The TCR sequence derives from a female donor in good health, serving as a healthy control. The rearrangement links TRBV6-5 to TRBJ1-2, with a weak D call TRBD1 (5 bases). The sample consisted of memory CD4+ T cells from blood. CDR3 nucleotide sequence: TGTGCCAGCAGTTACGACGGGGGGGAGGATGGCTACACCTTC. It yields the protein CASSYDGGEDGYTF.